Below, 8 T cell receptor beta chains from the same sample are listed, as sequenced in a study of shared clonotypes between healthy human individuals. Method: immunoSEQ multiplex PCR; TCRdb's copy keeps in-frame clones and lacks some. The sample lists about half a million clones, roughly 85% occurring once. Material: PBMCs. These receptors came from a middle-aged woman in good health. Some clones in this sample may be carry-over from other donors' samples.

The V call is TRBV5-6, the J call TRBJ1-2; 8 positions match TRBD1. The CDR3 runs to 13 residues. The V segment lost 4 bases and the J segment 7 bases; nucleotides outside the gene matches: 6. The germline gives CDR1 SGHDT, CDR2 YYEEEE. The chain's CDR3 is CASSRDRRRGYTF. In DNA form, the CDR3 reads TGTGCCAGCAGCAGGGACAGGCGGCGTGGCTACACCTTC. Complete variable domain (other parts from reference TRBV5-6 and TRBJ1-2): DAGVTQSPTHLIKTRGQQVTLRCSPKSGHDTVSWYQQALGQGPQFIFQYYEEEERQRGNFPDRFSGHQFPNYSSELNVNALLLGDSALYLCASSRDRRRGYTFGSGTRLTVV.

This chain links TRBV15 with TRBJ2-3, with D maybe TRBD1 (5 bases). CDR3 length: 13 residues. Germline V gene lookup returns CDR1 LNHNV and CDR2 YYDKDF (reference sequence). The germline V and J ends were trimmed by 0 bases and 11 bases, with 12 bases remaining between them. The CDR3 loop is CATSRDRTRKQYF. In nucleotides, the CDR3 is TGTGCCACCAGCAGAGACAGGACAAGGAAGCAGTATTTT.

The gene calls are TRBV28 and TRBJ1-6, with D unresolved. The CDR3 totals 12 residues. Deletions cut 6 bases from V and 7 bases from J, with 7 bases between. Germline V gives CDR1 MDHEN, CDR2 SYDVKM. This CDR3 is CASRPTNSPLHF. CDR3 coding DNA: TGTGCCAGCAGGCCCACGAATTCACCCCTCCACTTT.

This clone was observed a single time. The chain joins TRBV28 to TRBJ1-3, with D possibly TRBD1 on 5 matching bases. Germline V lookup: CDR1 MDHEN, CDR2 SYDVKM. The CDR3 contains 14 residues. Trimming pared 6 bases from V and 2 bases from J, leaving 11 bases between. CDR3 residues: CASRGRVAGNTIYF. CDR3 nucleotide sequence: TGTGCCAGCAGGGGCAGGGTTGCTGGAAACACCATATATTTT.

The rearrangement links TRBV5-4 to TRBJ2-1, with 12 bases fitting TRBD1. CDR1 is SGHNT and CDR2 is YYREEE in the germline V gene (reference sequence). J gave up 4 bases and V 3 bases, and 11 bases lay outside the gene matches. This CDR3 region has 18 residues. CDR3 coding DNA: TGTGCCAGCAGCTCAAGTCCCGGGACAGGGGGCTTTTACAATGAGCAGTTCTTC. Protein: CASSSSPGTGGFYNEQFF.

This chain connects TRBV9 to TRBJ2-7, with D perhaps being TRBD1 or TRBD2 (5 bases each). Germline V gene lookup returns CDR1 SGDLS and CDR2 YYNGEE. The CDR3 is 16 residues long. The V gene lost 3 bases and the J gene lost 3 bases, with 19 bases spanning the gap. The CDR3: CASSASGAAGVYEQYF. The DNA for the CDR3 is TGTGCCAGCAGCGCCTCCGGGGCGGCGGGCGTCTACGAGCAGTACTTC.

The chain joins TRBV14 to TRBJ2-5; 9 nucleotides line up with TRBD1. This CDR3 has 15 residues. Per germline, CDR1 SGHDN and CDR2 FVKESK. The V segment lost 5 bases and the J segment 2 bases; nucleotides outside the gene matches: 6. In nucleotides, the CDR3 is TGTGCCAGCAGCGAGTGGGACAGGGCACAAGAGACCCAGTACTTC. Its protein product is CASSEWDRAQETQYF.

This clone turned up a few times. This chain links TRBV18 with TRBJ1-5; possibly TRBD1 for D (6 bases). V gave up 8 bases and J gave up 5 bases, with 13 bases separating them. CDR1 and CDR2 from the germline V gene are KGHSH and LQKENI. There are 13 residues in the CDR3. The CDR3 here is CASQQGTDQPQHF. The CDR3 DNA reads as TGTGCCAGCCAACAGGGAACCGATCAGCCCCAGCATTTT.